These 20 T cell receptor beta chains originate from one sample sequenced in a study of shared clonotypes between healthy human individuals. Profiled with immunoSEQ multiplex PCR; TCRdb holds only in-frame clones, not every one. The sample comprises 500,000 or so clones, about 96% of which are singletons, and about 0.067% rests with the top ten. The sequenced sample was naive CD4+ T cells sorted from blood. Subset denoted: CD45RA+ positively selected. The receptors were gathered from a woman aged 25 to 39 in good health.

The CDR3 DNA reads as TGCGCCAGCAGCTCCCCGGGCTACGGTAACTATGGCTACACCTTC. Its translation is CASSSPGYGNYGYTF. The chain couples TRBV5-1 to TRBJ1-2; D unclear. The V end lost 3 bases, the J end lost 1 base, and 13 bases lay between the germline ends. The CDR3 is 15 residues long. The germline CDR1 and CDR2 sequences are SGHRS and YFSETQ.

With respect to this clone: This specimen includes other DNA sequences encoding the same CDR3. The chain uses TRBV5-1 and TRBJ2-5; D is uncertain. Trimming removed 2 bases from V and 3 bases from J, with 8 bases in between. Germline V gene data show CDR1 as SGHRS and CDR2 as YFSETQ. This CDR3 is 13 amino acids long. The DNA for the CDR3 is TGCGCCAGCAGCTTAGGGCCTGAAGAGACCCAGTACTTC. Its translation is CASSLGPEETQYF.

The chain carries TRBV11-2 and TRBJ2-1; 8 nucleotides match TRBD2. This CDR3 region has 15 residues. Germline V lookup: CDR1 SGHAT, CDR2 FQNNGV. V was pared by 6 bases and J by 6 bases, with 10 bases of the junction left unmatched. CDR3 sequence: CASREGSGSFNEQFF. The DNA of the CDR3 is TGTGCCAGCAGGGAGGGCAGCGGGAGTTTCAATGAGCAGTTCTTC.

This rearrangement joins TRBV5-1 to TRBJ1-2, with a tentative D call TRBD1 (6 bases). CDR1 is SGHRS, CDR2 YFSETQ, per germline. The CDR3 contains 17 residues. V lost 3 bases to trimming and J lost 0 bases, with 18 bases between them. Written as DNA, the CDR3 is TGCGCCAGCAGCTCACCCGCCGGGACACCACCTAACTATGGCTACACCTTC. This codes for CASSSPAGTPPNYGYTF.

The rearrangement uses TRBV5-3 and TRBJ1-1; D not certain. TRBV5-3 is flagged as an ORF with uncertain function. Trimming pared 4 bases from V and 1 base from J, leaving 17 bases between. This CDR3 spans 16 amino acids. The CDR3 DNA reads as TGTGCCAGAAGCCCCCTCGTTTTGGCCGAGAACACTGAAGCTTTCTTT. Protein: CARSPLVLAENTEAFF.

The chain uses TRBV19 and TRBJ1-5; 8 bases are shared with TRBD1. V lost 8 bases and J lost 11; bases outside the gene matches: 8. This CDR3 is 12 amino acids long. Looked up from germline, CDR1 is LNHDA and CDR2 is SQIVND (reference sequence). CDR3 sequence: CASAFTGGSQHF. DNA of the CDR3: TGTGCCAGTGCATTTACAGGGGGGTCCCAGCATTTT. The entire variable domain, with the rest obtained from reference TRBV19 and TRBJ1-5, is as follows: DGGITQSPKYLFRKEGQNVTLSCEQNLNHDAMYWYRQDPGQGLRLIYYSQIVNDFQKGDIAEGYSVSREKKESFPLTVTSAQKNPTAFYLCASAFTGGSQHFGDGTRLSIL.

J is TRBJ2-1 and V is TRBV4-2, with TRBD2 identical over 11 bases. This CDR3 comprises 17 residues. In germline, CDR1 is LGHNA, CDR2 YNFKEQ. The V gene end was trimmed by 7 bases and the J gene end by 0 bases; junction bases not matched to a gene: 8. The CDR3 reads CASTSTSGSFSYNEQFF. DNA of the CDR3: TGTGCCAGCACCTCCACTAGCGGGAGCTTCTCCTACAATGAGCAGTTCTTC.

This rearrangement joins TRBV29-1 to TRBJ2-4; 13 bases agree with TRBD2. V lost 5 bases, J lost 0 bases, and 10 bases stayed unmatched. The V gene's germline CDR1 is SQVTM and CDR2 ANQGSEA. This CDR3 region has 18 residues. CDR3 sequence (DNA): TGCAGCGTTCCCAGGACTAGCGGGAGAATGGGAGCCAAAAACATTCAGTACTTC. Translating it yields CSVPRTSGRMGAKNIQYF.

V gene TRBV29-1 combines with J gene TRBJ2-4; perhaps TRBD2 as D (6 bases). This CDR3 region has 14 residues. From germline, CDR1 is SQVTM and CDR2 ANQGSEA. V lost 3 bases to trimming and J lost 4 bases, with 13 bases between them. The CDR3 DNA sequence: TGCAGCGTTGAGGGACTTCTAAAGAAAAACATTCAGTACTTC. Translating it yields CSVEGLLKKNIQYF.

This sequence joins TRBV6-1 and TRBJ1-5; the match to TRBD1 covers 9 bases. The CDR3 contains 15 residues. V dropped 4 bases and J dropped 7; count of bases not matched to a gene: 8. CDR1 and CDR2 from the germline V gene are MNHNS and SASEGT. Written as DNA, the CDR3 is TGTGCCAGCAGTGGTCCGGACAGGGGTTGGCAGCCCCAGCATTTT. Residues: CASSGPDRGWQPQHF.

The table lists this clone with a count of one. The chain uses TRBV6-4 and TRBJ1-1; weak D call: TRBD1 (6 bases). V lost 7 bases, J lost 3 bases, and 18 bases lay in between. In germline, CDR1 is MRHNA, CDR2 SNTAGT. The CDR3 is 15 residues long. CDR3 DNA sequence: TGTGCCAGCACTATAAGGAGGGGGGGGGACACTGAAGCTTTCTTT. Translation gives CASTIRRGGDTEAFF.

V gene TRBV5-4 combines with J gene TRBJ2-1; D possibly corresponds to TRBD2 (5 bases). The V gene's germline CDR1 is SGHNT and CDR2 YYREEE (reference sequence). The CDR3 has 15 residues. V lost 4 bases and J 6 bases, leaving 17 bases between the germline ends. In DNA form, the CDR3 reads TGTGCCAGCAGCCCGGCTGGAAGAGGGCCCAATGAGCAGTTCTTC. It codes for CASSPAGRGPNEQFF.

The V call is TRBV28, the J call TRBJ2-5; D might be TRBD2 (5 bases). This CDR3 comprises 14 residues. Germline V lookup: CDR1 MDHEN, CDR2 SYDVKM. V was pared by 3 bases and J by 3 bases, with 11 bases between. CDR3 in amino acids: CASSFHQEEETQYF. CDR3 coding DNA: TGTGCCAGCAGTTTTCATCAGGAGGAAGAGACCCAGTACTTC.

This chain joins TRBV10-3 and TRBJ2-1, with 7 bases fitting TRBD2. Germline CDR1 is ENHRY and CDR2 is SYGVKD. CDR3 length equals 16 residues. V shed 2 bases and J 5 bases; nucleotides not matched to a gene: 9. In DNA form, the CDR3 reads TGTGCCATCAGTGAGCAGGCAGCGGGAATAAACAATGAGCAGTTCTTC. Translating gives CAISEQAAGINNEQFF.

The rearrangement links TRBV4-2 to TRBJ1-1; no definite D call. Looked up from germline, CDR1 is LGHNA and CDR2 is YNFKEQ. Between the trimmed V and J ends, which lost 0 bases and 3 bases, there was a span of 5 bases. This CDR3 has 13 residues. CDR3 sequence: CASSQDGYTEAFF. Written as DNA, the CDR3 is TGTGCCAGCAGCCAAGACGGTTACACTGAAGCTTTCTTT.

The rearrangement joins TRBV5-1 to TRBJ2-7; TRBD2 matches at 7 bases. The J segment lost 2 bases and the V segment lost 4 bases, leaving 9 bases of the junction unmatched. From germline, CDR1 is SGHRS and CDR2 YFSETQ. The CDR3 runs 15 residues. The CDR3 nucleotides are TGCGCCAGCAGCCGAGACGGGACTACCACCTACGAGCAGTACTTC. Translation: CASSRDGTTTYEQYF.

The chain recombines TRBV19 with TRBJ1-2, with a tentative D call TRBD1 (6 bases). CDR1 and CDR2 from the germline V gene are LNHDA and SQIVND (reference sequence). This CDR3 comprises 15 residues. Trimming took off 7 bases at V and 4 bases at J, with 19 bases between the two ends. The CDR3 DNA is TGTGCCAGTACCGATGGGGGGCTCCATTCCTATGGCTACACCTTC. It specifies CASTDGGLHSYGYTF.

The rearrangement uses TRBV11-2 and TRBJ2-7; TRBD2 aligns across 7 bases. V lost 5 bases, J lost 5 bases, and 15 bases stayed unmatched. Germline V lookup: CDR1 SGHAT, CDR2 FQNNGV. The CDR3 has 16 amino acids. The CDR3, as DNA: TGTGCCAGCAGCCTCTCCTCTCGGGGGGTTGGGGACGAGCAGTACTTC. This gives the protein CASSLSSRGVGDEQYF.

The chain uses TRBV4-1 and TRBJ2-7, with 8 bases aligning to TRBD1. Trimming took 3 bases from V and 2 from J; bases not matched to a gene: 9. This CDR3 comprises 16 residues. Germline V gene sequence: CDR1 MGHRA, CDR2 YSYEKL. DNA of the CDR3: TGCGCCAGCAGCCACCCCTCGACAGGGGATCCCTACGAGCAGTACTTC. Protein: CASSHPSTGDPYEQYF.

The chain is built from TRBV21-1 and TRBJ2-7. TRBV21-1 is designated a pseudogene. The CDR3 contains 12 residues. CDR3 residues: CASSGGRGEQYF. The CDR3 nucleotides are TGTGCCAGCAGCGGTGGACGCGGCGAGCAGTACTTC.